This section outlines one T cell receptor beta chain sequence together with its context. Its antigen remains unknown. Trimming took 8 bases from V and 6 from J; bases not matched to a gene: 5. Germline-derived CDR1 and CDR2 are SEHNR and FQNEAQ (reference sequence). CDR3 size: 12 residues. This entry belongs to a study of OX40 agonist ivuxolimab in advanced cancers. As for the study in general: Patients received intravenous ivuxolimab every 2 weeks at 0.01 to 10 mg/kg. Prior anti-PD-1, anti-PD-L1 or anti-CTLA-4 therapy did not bar entry, and approximately 40% had some. The study's findings and limits: It was also the case that some nonresponders had low normalized T-cell clonal expansion.

Using immunoSEQ multiplex PCR, the repertoire was profiled, and TCRdb retains in-frame clones only, with some absent. The sample shows about 80,000 clones, approximately 79% of them seen only once. Sequencing was performed on CD4+ or CD8+ T cells sorted from blood, taken in a trial of the OX40 agonist ivuxolimab. The clonotype was recovered from an adult with an advanced solid tumor such as melanoma, head and neck, liver or kidney cancer. The V and J genes are TRBV7-9 and TRBJ2-3; 7 bases line up with TRBD1. CDR3 nucleotide sequence: TGTGCCAGCGCTCTCAGGGGGGATACGCAGTATTTT. Its protein product is CASALRGDTQYF. The full variable domain, completed using reference TRBV7-9 and TRBJ2-3, is DTGVSQNPRHKITKRGQNVTFRCDPISEHNRLYWYRQTLGQGPEFLTYFQNEAQLEKSRLLSDRFSAERPKGSFSTLEIQRTEQGDSAMYLCASALRGDTQYFGPGTRLTVL.